These 9 T cell receptor beta chains were all obtained from the same sample, sequenced in a study of cytomegalovirus exposure and HLA in healthy donors. Profiling relied on immunoSEQ multiplex PCR, and the TCRdb table lists in-frame clones only, not all of them. The sample shows around 60,000 clones, 80% to 95% of them seen only once. The sample was PBMCs. These receptor sequences come from a man aged 18 to 35 in good health and CMV-seronegative.

Of note for this clone: Relative to the germline gene, one junction end is altered; a read error may explain this. The rearrangement links TRBV4-1 to TRBJ2-3, with 9 bases fitting TRBD1. The CDR3 runs to 16 residues. Germline-derived CDR1 and CDR2 are MGHRA and YSYEKL. The CDR3 sequence is CASSKETGGFSHTQYF. The CDR3 bases are TGCGCCAGCAGCAAAGAGACAGGGGGTTTTTCGCATACGCAGTATTTT.

The sample holds one count of this clone. This chain links TRBV2 with TRBJ2-1; 9 bases align to TRBD2. Germline CDR1 is SNHLY and CDR2 is FYNNEI. Unmatched junction bases numbered 5, after V lost 8 bases and J lost 0 bases. The CDR3 is 15 residues long. The CDR3 region is CASAAGGNSYNEQFF. CDR3 DNA sequence: TGTGCCAGCGCGGCGGGAGGGAACTCCTACAATGAGCAGTTCTTC.

The chain links TRBV28 to TRBJ2-7, with 7 bases that match TRBD2. Germline lookup yields CDR1 MDHEN and CDR2 SYDVKM. With 2 bases clipped from V and 5 bases from J, the junction kept 6 bases outside the gene matches. The CDR3 contains 14 residues. DNA of the CDR3: TGTGCCAGCAGTTTAGGACTAGGTATCCACGAGCAGTACTTC. Translated: CASSLGLGIHEQYF.

This clone came up once. The CDR3 sequence is CASSLLYEQYF. CDR3 DNA sequence: TGTGCCAGCAGCTTACTCTACGAGCAGTACTTC. The rearrangement uses TRBV7-2 and TRBJ2-7; D is unclear. Germline loops: CDR1 SGHTA, CDR2 FQGNSA. V lost 2 bases and J lost 3, with 2 bases in between. CDR3 size: 11 residues.

This clone came up once. CDR3 region: CASNPGLAGGLYEQYF. The DNA of the CDR3 is TGTGCCAGCAACCCGGGACTAGCGGGAGGTCTTTACGAGCAGTACTTC. The V and J genes are TRBV5-8 and TRBJ2-7; 15 bases fit TRBD2. Germline CDR1 SGHTS, CDR2 YDEGEE. This CDR3 contains 16 residues. V gave up 6 bases and J gave up 4 bases; unmatched junction bases: 8.

The chain has TRBV20-1 and TRBJ2-7; D gene ambiguous. Looked up from germline, CDR1 is DFQATT and CDR2 is SNEGSKA (reference sequence). Deletions cut 3 bases from V and 3 bases from J, with 6 bases between. The CDR3 contains 11 residues. CDR3 in amino acids: CSASPGYEQYF. CDR3 nucleotides: TGCAGTGCTAGCCCGGGCTACGAGCAGTACTTC.

The chain has TRBV28 and TRBJ1-1, with 9 bases lining up with TRBD1. Germline values: CDR1 MDHEN, CDR2 SYDVKM. CDR3 length equals 14 residues. Unmatched junction bases numbered 9, after V lost 8 bases and J lost 5 bases. In DNA, the CDR3 is TGTGCCAGCCTGACAGGGGGAGTTAGGACTGAAGCTTTCTTT. This codes for CASLTGGVRTEAFF. Filled out from reference TRBV28 and TRBJ1-1, the complete variable domain reads DVKVTQSSRYLVKRTGEKVFLECVQDMDHENMFWYRQDPGLGLRLIYFSYDVKMKEKGDIPEGYSVSREKKERFSLILESASTNQTSMYLCASLTGGVRTEAFFGQGTRLTVV.

The chain combines TRBV9 with TRBJ2-1, with 10 bases lining up with TRBD2. Germline values: CDR1 SGDLS, CDR2 YYNGEE. This CDR3 is built from 16 residues. V lost 3 bases to trimming and J lost 6 bases; unmatched junction nucleotides: 9. CDR3 DNA: TGTGCCAGCAGCGCAGGAAGCGGGAGGGTCGGCAATGAGCAGTTCTTC. It yields the protein CASSAGSGRVGNEQFF.

The chain couples TRBV18 to TRBJ2-7; TRBD2 matches at 10 bases. This CDR3 region has 17 residues. Germline V gives CDR1 KGHSH, CDR2 LQKENI. Trimming took 4 bases from V and 3 from J; bases not matched to a gene: 12. CDR3 residues: CASSRDRPGLASYEQYF. CDR3 bases: TGTGCCAGCTCACGGGACCGGCCGGGACTAGCGAGCTACGAGCAGTACTTC.